This T cell receptor (beta chain) was sequenced during a study listed by TCRdb under 2016. For this chain, trimming is 3 bases at the V end and 5 bases at the J end, and the number of junction bases without a gene match is 14. The CDR3 numbers 16 residues from cysteine through phenylalanine. The CDR3 DNA has 48 bases and is translated from base 1. CDR1 is given as DFQATT and CDR2 as SNEGSKA, both from the germline V gene (reference sequence). With respect to this clonotype: There is no known antigen for this receptor. Per-nucleotide qualities are absent, and no much larger clonotype sits a single base away.

Receptor libraries were prepared by RT-PCR. The sample was run on an Illumina MiSeq. Through fastp at Q25 and MiXCR, TCRdb rebuilt clones from the public reads, retaining in-frame beta chains. One record per CDR3 amino acid sequence lists the most common genes and DNA. For this sample there are about 680,000 distinct CDR3 sequences; approximately 15% appear just once. Roughly 3.6% of the sample comes from the top ten. This chain is built from TRBV20-1 and TRBJ1-1; 8 nucleotides in the junction match TRBD1. Sequencing was carried out using memory CD4+ T cells from blood. This TCR derives from a female donor in good health, serving as a healthy control. The CDR3 region: CSARDRVMVGNTEAFF. The nucleotide sequence is given as TGCAGTGCTAGGGACAGGGTAATGGTAGGGAATACTGAAGCTTTCTTT.